A selection of T cell receptor beta chains follows, all from one sample in a study of OX40 agonist ivuxolimab in advanced cancers. Repertoires were generated with immunoSEQ multiplex PCR, while TCRdb's copy carries only in-frame clones and drops some. The data contain approximately 42,000 clones, roughly 90% of them seen just once; the ten biggest clones take up roughly 18%. Here the sequenced sample was CD4+ or CD8+ T cells sorted from blood, taken in a trial of the OX40 agonist ivuxolimab. Receptor source: an adult with an advanced solid tumor such as melanoma, head and neck, liver or kidney cancer. The CDR3 runs from the conserved cysteine through the conserved F or W. D genes are given only for firm matches. Some rows have no size entry. The others give once, few or many, or a class for an expanded clone.

>.|once|TRBV14|TRBJ2-1
CASSQVEISYNEQFF
TGTGCCAGCAGCCAAGTGGAGATCTCCTACAATGAGCAGTTCTTC
>TRBD1|.|TRBV7-6|TRBJ2-7
CASSRGQGTYEQYF
TGTGCCAGCAGCCGGGGACAGGGCACCTACGAGCAGTACTTC
>TRBD1|once|TRBV18|TRBJ1-3
CASSPRGPGNTIYF
TGTGCCAGCTCACCAAGGGGGCCCGGAAACACCATATATTTT
>TRBD1|.|TRBV27|TRBJ2-7
CASSLVGGHYEQYF
TGTGCCAGCAGTTTAGTAGGGGGCCACTACGAGCAGTACTTC
>.|few|TRBV9|TRBJ2-7
CASSASGTISYEQYF
TGTGCCAGCAGCGCCTCCGGGACAATTTCCTACGAGCAGTACTTC
>.|.|TRBV23-1|TRBJ1-2
CASSLGGYTF
TGCGCCAGCAGTCTTGGTGGCTACACCTTC
>.|.|TRBV4-3|TRBJ1-4
CASSQDGSIEKLFF
TGCGCCAGCAGCCAAGATGGGTCAATTGAAAAACTGTTTTTT
>.|.|TRBV11-3|TRBJ2-2
CASSATGTGELFF
TGTGCCAGCAGCGCCACAGGGACCGGGGAGCTGTTTTTT
>.|.|TRBV9|TRBJ2-3
CASSERGTGWNTQYF
TGTGCCAGCAGCGAGAGGGGAACGGGATGGAATACGCAGTATTTT
>.|.|TRBV4-3|TRBJ1-4
CASSQGGVATNEKLFF
TGCGCCAGCAGCCAGGGGGGGGTGGCAACTAATGAAAAACTGTTTTTT
>.|.|TRBV27|TRBJ2-3
CASSPDSDTQYF
TGTGCCAGCAGTCCCGACAGTGATACGCAGTATTTT
>.|.|TRBV11-2|TRBJ2-7
CASSLGGVGYEQYF
TGTGCCAGCAGCTTAGGGGGAGTCGGCTACGAGCAGTACTTC
>TRBD1|.|TRBV4-2|TRBJ2-7
CASSPSGDRGNYEQYF
TGTGCCAGCAGCCCGAGTGGTGACAGGGGAAACTACGAGCAGTACTTC
>.|.|TRBV2|TRBJ1-4
CASSEWELVATNEKLFF
TGTGCCAGCAGTGAATGGGAACTAGTTGCAACTAATGAAAAACTGTTTTTT
>.|.|TRBV19|TRBJ1-2
CASSIGRRTEHYGYTF
TGTGCCAGTAGTATAGGCCGAAGGACGGAACATTATGGCTACACCTTC
>.|.|TRBV9|TRBJ1-6
CASSVGPGVSSYNSPLHF
TGTGCCAGCAGCGTGGGGCCAGGGGTGAGCTCCTATAATTCACCCCTCCACTTT
>TRBD1|.|TRBV4-2|TRBJ1-5
CASSQEAGQGFQPQHF
TGTGCCAGCAGCCAAGAGGCAGGACAGGGGTTTCAGCCCCAGCATTTT
>TRBD1|.|TRBV28|TRBJ2-7
CASSSRDRTYEQYF
TGTGCCAGCAGCTCCCGGGACAGGACCTACGAGCAGTACTTC
>TRBD1|.|TRBV19|TRBJ1-1
CASSIGTGRTEAFF
TGTGCCAGTAGTATTGGGACAGGGCGAACTGAAGCTTTCTTT
>.|.|TRBV6-6|TRBJ2-7
CASSPWAQGISYEQYF
TGTGCCAGCAGCCCGTGGGCGCAGGGGATCTCCTACGAGCAGTACTTC
>.|.|TRBV7-9|TRBJ2-3
CASSPLQRIGTDTQYF
TGTGCCAGCAGCCCCCTCCAACGGATTGGCACAGATACGCAGTATTTT
>.|.|TRBV7-9|TRBJ1-1
CASSPTDSRNTEAFF
TGTGCCAGCAGCCCGACTGACAGCCGGAACACTGAAGCTTTCTTT
>TRBD2|.|TRBV4-3|TRBJ2-3
CASSGGLAGNTDTQYF
TGCGCCAGCAGCGGGGGACTAGCGGGGAACACAGATACGCAGTATTTT
>TRBD2|once|TRBV7-6|TRBJ2-1
CASSLELSPGLAGVEDEQFF
TGTGCCAGCAGCTTAGAACTGTCACCGGGACTAGCGGGGGTCGAGGATGAGCAGTTCTTC
>.|.|TRBV27|TRBJ1-5
CASSLRIYQPQHF
TGTGCCAGCAGTTTAAGGATTTATCAGCCCCAGCATTTT
>TRBD1|.|TRBV5-1|TRBJ1-1
CASSLDLGQIPPEAFF
TGCGCCAGCAGCCTGGACTTGGGACAGATACCCCCTGAAGCTTTCTTT
>TRBD2|.|TRBV6-5|TRBJ2-1
CASSSSGGANEQFF
TGTGCCAGCAGTTCTAGCGGGGGGGCCAATGAGCAGTTCTTC
>TRBD1|.|TRBV15|TRBJ1-1
CATSPRRDRGKWPDTEAFF
TGTGCCACCAGCCCTCGACGGGACAGGGGAAAGTGGCCGGACACTGAAGCTTTCTTT
>.|.|TRBV28|TRBJ1-2
CASSWRGGSVVDNYGYTF
TGTGCCAGCAGTTGGCGAGGGGGATCGGTCGTGGACAACTATGGCTACACCTTC
>.|once|TRBV28|TRBJ1-1
CASRSFDGGYMNTEAFF
TGTGCCAGCAGATCATTCGACGGTGGGTACATGAACACTGAAGCTTTCTTT
>.|once|TRBV28|TRBJ2-5
CASSQQGETQYF
TGTGCCAGCAGTCAACAGGGAGAGACCCAGTACTTC
>.|.|TRBV28|TRBJ2-4
CASSSSAYKNIQYF
TGTGCCAGCAGCTCCTCGGCATATAAAAACATTCAGTACTTC
>TRBD1|.|TRBV27|TRBJ1-6
CASSPTTGSSYNSPLHF
TGTGCCAGCAGTCCCACGACAGGGAGCTCCTATAATTCACCCCTCCACTTT
>.|.|TRBV4-2|TRBJ2-3
CASSQAGGADTQYF
TGTGCCAGCAGCCAGGCTGGGGGTGCAGATACGCAGTATTTT
>.|few|TRBV11-2|TRBJ1-1
CASAFDRLMNTEAFF
TGTGCCAGCGCGTTTGACAGATTAATGAACACTGAAGCTTTCTTT
>.|.|TRBV9|TRBJ2-1
CASTVKTGGLLNEQFF
TGTGCCAGCACCGTAAAAACAGGTGGGCTTTTAAATGAGCAGTTCTTC
>.|.|TRBV6-5|TRBJ1-2
CASTYDSTGFQGYTF
TGTGCCAGCACTTACGACAGTACAGGGTTCCAAGGCTACACCTTC
>.|.|TRBV13|TRBJ2-5
CASSFRGQETQYF
TGTGCCAGCAGCTTCCGGGGGCAAGAGACCCAGTACTTC
>.|.|TRBV10-1|TRBJ2-4
CASTWGSAKNIQYF
TGCGCCAGCACTTGGGGGTCGGCCAAAAACATTCAGTACTTC
>.|.|TRBV9|TRBJ2-2
CASSGGRGPVGELFF
TGTGCCAGCAGCGGGGGACGGGGGCCTGTCGGGGAGCTGTTTTTT
>.|.|TRBV29-1|TRBJ1-1
CSGRVITEAFF
TGCAGCGGGAGGGTGATCACTGAAGCTTTCTTT
>TRBD1|.|TRBV5-1|TRBJ2-1
CASTGTANNEQFF
TGCGCCAGTACCGGGACAGCGAACAATGAGCAGTTCTTC
>TRBD1|.|TRBV29-1|TRBJ1-5
CSPGGTEVGQPQHF
TGCAGCCCCGGGGGGACAGAGGTGGGTCAGCCCCAGCATTTT
>TRBD1|once|TRBV28|TRBJ1-1
CASSNRGLGTEAFF
TGTGCCAGCAGCAACAGGGGATTAGGCACTGAAGCTTTCTTT
>.|.|TRBV12-5|TRBJ2-1
CASGVNSWGMHNEQFF
TGTGCTAGTGGTGTGAACTCATGGGGTATGCACAATGAGCAGTTCTTC
>TRBD2|.|TRBV25-1|TRBJ2-7
CASRDSSGGPSSYEQYF
TGTGCCAGCAGGGATAGTAGCGGGGGGCCGAGCTCCTACGAGCAGTACTTC